The clone carrying this T cell receptor beta chain was seen a handful of times. What it recognizes is unknown. The authors drew 8 to 10 milliliters of peripheral blood from each donor. With a J-beta primer mix and a sample-barcoded 5' primer, a second PCR ran about 6 to 11 cycles. Through a template-switch adaptor with 12 random nucleotides, each cDNA molecule received a tag. TCRdb re-called the 5' RACE reads with MiXCR, one entry per CDR3 protein. The sample records under 1 million distinct CDR3 sequences, around 42% being singletons. The source of the sample is a study of blood T cells in healthy people across ages. On the study more broadly: The template switching approach captured approximately one barcoded beta molecule for every two T cells.

Germline CDR1 is SEHNR and CDR2 is FQNEAQ (reference sequence). V lost 4 bases to trimming and J lost 0 bases, with 12 bases between them. The CDR3 is made up of 15 amino acids. Study-level results: Age showed a roughly linear inverse relationship with TCR beta diversity per million T cells.

This sequence was found in a man between 60 and 70 years old in good health. The genes are TRBV7-9 and TRBJ1-2; a weak D match, TRBD1 (5 bases). The sample consisted of blood. CDR3 residues: CASSSRDGPNYGYTF. Here the CDR3 DNA reads TGTGCCAGCAGCTCCCGGGACGGCCCTAACTATGGCTACACCTTC.